The 4 T cell receptor beta chains listed next were all sequenced from one sample in a study of CD8 T cells in ankylosing spondylitis. Findings of the study overall: Ankylosing spondylitis blood appeared to be characterized by a TCR beta motif of several highly homologous variants.

Their specific antigens are unknown. TCRdb ran MiXCR on the 5' RACE reads and lists one entry per CDR3 protein. The top ten hold approximately 0.93% of the sample, which has approximately 440,000 distinct CDR3 sequences, roughly 15% seen once. The sequenced material came from blood, either unsorted or a sorted T cell fraction (not recorded which). These receptors all stem from a male donor with ankylosing spondylitis.

This rearrangement joins TRBV13 to TRBJ2-5; TRBD2 might be the D (6 bases). Germline-derived CDR1 and CDR2 are PRHDT and FYEKMQ (reference sequence). The CDR3 extends over 19 amino acids. V lost 4 bases to trimming and J lost 6 bases, with 30 bases between them. The CDR3 protein is CASSSSPTPFSGGAKTQYF. CDR3 nucleotides: TGTGCCAGCAGCTCCTCCCCCACCCCTTTTAGCGGAGGGGCTAAGACCCAGTACTTC.

The chain links TRBV20-1 to TRBJ2-1; weak D call: TRBD2 (7 bases). The ends were cut back, 4 bases at V and 5 bases at J, with 15 bases in the middle. Germline V gives CDR1 DFQATT, CDR2 SNEGSKA (reference sequence). The CDR3 is 14 residues long. CDR3 sequence reads: CSAIKGGSNNEQFF. DNA of the CDR3: TGCAGTGCTATTAAGGGGGGGTCGAACAATGAGCAGTTCTTC.

The chain couples TRBV5-1 to TRBJ2-7; D uncertain. The length of the CDR3 is 14 residues. Trimming cost V 2 bases and J 5 bases, with 14 bases left between them. Germline V lookup: CDR1 SGHRS, CDR2 YFSETQ. The CDR3 DNA sequence: TGCGCCAGCAGCTTCGGGCAAGAATTAAACGAGCAGTACTTC. It encodes CASSFGQELNEQYF. Full variable domain (missing parts from reference TRBV5-1 and TRBJ2-7): KAGVTQTPRYLIKTRGQQVTLSCSPISGHRSVSWYQQTPGQGLQFLFEYFSETQRNKGNFPGRFSGRQFSNSRSEMNVSTLELGDSALYLCASSFGQELNEQYFGPGTRLTVT.

This clonotype was detected only a few times. The CDR3 DNA is TGTGCCAGCACCACCGGTCCGAACTCTGGAAACACCATATATTTT. Translating it yields CASTTGPNSGNTIYF. The chain has TRBV6-1 and TRBJ1-3; no clear D gene. V lost 7 bases to trimming and J lost 0 bases, with 13 bases between them. In germline, CDR1 is MNHNS, CDR2 SASEGT. The CDR3 runs 15 residues.